The T cell receptor beta chain described here comes from a study of vaccination effects on CD4 cells after COVID-19. The CDR3 runs 15 residues. Germline V gives CDR1 MDHEN, CDR2 SYDVKM. In regard to this clone: Its antigen is unidentified. The junction differs from germline at one of its ends, possibly a read error.

Profiling relied on immunoSEQ multiplex PCR, and the TCRdb table lists in-frame clones only, not all of them. The sample carries approximately 61,000 clones, roughly 72% recorded once. ViraFEST assay sequencing came after antigen-specific CD4+ T cells were expanded with viral peptide pools. An approximately 10-day culture period preceded the isolation of CD4+ T cells. Vaccination of participants consisted of two doses of either the BNT162b2 or mRNA-1273 vaccine. The vaccine recipients had no prior SARS-CoV-2 infection, with negative nucleocapsid antibodies. IL-2 at 10 IU/ml and peptides at 8 to 10 ug/ml were added to cultured PBMC, about 1.8 million per well. IL-2 medium supplanted half the medium on days 3 and 7.

The source was CD4+ T cells from PBMCs cultured with HCoV-229E spike peptides, collected after COVID-19 vaccination. The chain links TRBV28 to TRBJ2-4; a weak D match, TRBD2 (6 bases). The receptor's source is a human donor who received a COVID-19 vaccine. CDR3 coding DNA: TGTGCCAGCAGTCGGGCTGGGACTGACTTTGGGCTCAAGGGATTC. It specifies CASSRAGTDFGLKGF.